The T cell receptor (beta chain) under discussion was sequenced for a study of T cells in narcolepsy. On the study more broadly: Patients with NT1 or NT2 and healthy control donors were enrolled.

Germline values: CDR1 SNHLY, CDR2 FYNNEI. CDR3 size: 17 residues. Losses at the gene ends were 3 bases for V and 3 bases for J; bases not matched to a gene: 11. Only in-frame clones appear in the TCRdb table, and some are missing; sequencing was by immunoSEQ multiplex PCR. Of some 30,000 clones listed, 70% to 80% were seen once; the top ten hold about 1.1%. Turning to this clone: What it recognizes is unknown.

Broader study findings: Autoreactive HCRT-specific and TRIB2-specific clonotypes were marked in same-patient CSF-versus-blood CD4+ comparisons. In some patient and control memory CD4+ samples, autoreactive clones were absent. Reportedly, autoreactive clonotypes were serially detected in patients' blood but not controls'.

Sequencing was done on a sample of CD45RA- memory CD4+ T cells from PBMCs. This clonotype originated in a human donor with narcolepsy. The chain carries TRBV2 and TRBJ2-1; 7 bases line up with TRBD2. CDR3 sequence reads: CASSDTYGGSLYNEQFF. CDR3 in DNA: TGTGCCAGCAGTGATACGTACGGCGGGAGCCTCTACAATGAGCAGTTCTTC.